This T cell receptor beta chain was recovered during a study of identical twins. As to this clonotype: Its antigen is not identified.

Via MiXCR, TCRdb re-called the 5' RACE reads, giving one row per CDR3 protein. The sample includes around 1.7 million distinct CDR3 sequences, about 31% of them seen just once. Deletions cut 2 bases from V and 3 bases from J, with 10 bases between. CDR3 length: 14 amino acids. Germline values: CDR1 ENHRY, CDR2 SYGVKD. Study-wide results and caveats: Out-of-frame sharing of TCR alpha in monozygotic twins was underestimated by models. Sharing of beta out-of-frame sequences by twins showed a weaker excess.

The clonotype comes from a newborn girl in good health. Sequencing input: cord blood. The genes are TRBV10-3 and TRBJ1-2, with D maybe TRBD1 (5 bases). CDR3 nucleotides: TGTGCCATCAGTGAGCACAGGACGCACTATGGCTACACCTTC. Residues: CAISEHRTHYGYTF.